A single sample gave rise to the 7 T cell receptor beta chains below, sequenced in a study of blood T cell repertoires in COVID-19. Method: immunoSEQ multiplex PCR; TCRdb's copy keeps in-frame clones and lacks some. The sample shows 200,000 to 250,000 clones, 84% of them seen only once. Specimen: peripheral blood. The receptors originated from a woman aged 25-40 years who had recovered from COVID-19.

The V and J genes are TRBV9 and TRBJ1-2, with D tentatively TRBD1 (5 bases). V shed 6 bases and J shed 2 bases, with 17 bases lying between them. Germline V gene lookup returns CDR1 SGDLS and CDR2 YYNGEE. The CDR3 is 15 residues long. The chain's CDR3 is CASTKQVGGNYGYTF. The CDR3, as DNA: TGTGCCAGCACCAAACAGGTCGGAGGGAACTATGGCTACACCTTC.

This rearrangement joins TRBV6-5 to TRBJ1-5, with TRBD1 identical over 7 bases. Germline trimming cut 6 bases from V and 3 bases from J; bases unmatched to any gene: 8. Looked up from germline, CDR1 is MNHEY and CDR2 is SVGAGI. The CDR3 loop spans 15 amino acids. This CDR3 is CASSQTGHINQPQHF. The CDR3 nucleotides are TGTGCCAGCAGCCAGACAGGGCATATCAATCAGCCCCAGCATTTT.

In this sample, this clone turned up a few times. The chain has TRBV5-4 and TRBJ2-5; 10 bases fit TRBD1. CDR1 and CDR2 from the germline V gene are SGHNT and YYREEE (reference sequence). V was clipped by 4 bases and J by 5 bases; unmatched bases: 2. CDR3 length: 13 amino acids. This CDR3 is CASSRQGAETQYF. DNA of the CDR3: TGTGCCAGCAGCCGACAGGGGGCCGAGACCCAGTACTTC.

This clone has more than one count but fewer than ten. The chain has TRBV4-2 and TRBJ2-1; possibly TRBD2 for D (6 bases). This CDR3 contains 16 residues. V was clipped by 3 bases and J by 0 bases, with 12 bases between them. Germline CDR1 reads LGHNA; CDR2 reads YNFKEQ. This chain's CDR3 is CASSHGGVSSYNEQFF. CDR3 DNA sequence: TGTGCCAGCAGCCACGGCGGGGTGAGCTCCTACAATGAGCAGTTCTTC.

The chain links TRBV5-4 to TRBJ2-1; 7 nucleotides line up with TRBD1. Germline trimming cut 0 bases from V and 7 bases from J; bases unmatched to any gene: 13. The CDR3 is 17 amino acids. From germline, CDR1 is SGHNT and CDR2 YYREEE (reference sequence). The CDR3 DNA reads TGTGCCAGCAGCTTGGTTAGGGGGCGCAATATGGAGAATGAGCAGTTCTTC. Translated: CASSLVRGRNMENEQFF.

This chain uses TRBV4-2 with TRBJ2-7, with D unclear. In germline, CDR1 is LGHNA, CDR2 YNFKEQ. The germline V and J ends were trimmed by 1 base and 0 bases, with 7 bases remaining between them. This CDR3 comprises 14 residues. Here the CDR3 reads CASSQVVHSYEQYF. The CDR3 DNA follows: TGTGCCAGCAGCCAAGTAGTTCACTCCTACGAGCAGTACTTC.

This clone was seen only a few times. This chain joins TRBV6-2 or TRBV6-3 and TRBJ2-3; D is possibly TRBD2 (7 bases). This CDR3 comprises 16 residues. V shed 6 bases and J shed 5 bases, with 21 bases lying between them. Per the germline V gene, CDR1 is MNHEY and CDR2 is SVGEGT. CDR3 region: CASSPRGAFGEDTQYF. For the CDR3, the DNA is TGTGCCAGCAGCCCTCGGGGGGCGTTTGGGGAAGATACGCAGTATTTT.